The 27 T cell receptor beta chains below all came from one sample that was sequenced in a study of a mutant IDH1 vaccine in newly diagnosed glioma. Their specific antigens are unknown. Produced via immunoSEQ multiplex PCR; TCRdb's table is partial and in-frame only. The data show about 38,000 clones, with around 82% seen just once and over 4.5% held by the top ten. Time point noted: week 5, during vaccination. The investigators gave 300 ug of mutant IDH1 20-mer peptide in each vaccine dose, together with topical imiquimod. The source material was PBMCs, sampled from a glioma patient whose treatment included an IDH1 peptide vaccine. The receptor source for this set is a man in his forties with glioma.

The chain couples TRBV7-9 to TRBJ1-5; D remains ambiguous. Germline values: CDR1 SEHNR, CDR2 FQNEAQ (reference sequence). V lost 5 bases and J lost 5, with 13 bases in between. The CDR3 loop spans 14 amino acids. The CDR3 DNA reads TGTGCCAGCAGCGCCACCTCGGGCCATCAGCCCCAGCATTTT. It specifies CASSATSGHQPQHF. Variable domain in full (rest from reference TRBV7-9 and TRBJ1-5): DTGVSQNPRHKITKRGQNVTFRCDPISEHNRLYWYRQTLGQGPEFLTYFQNEAQLEKSRLLSDRFSAERPKGSFSTLEIQRTEQGDSAMYLCASSATSGHQPQHFGDGTRLSIL.

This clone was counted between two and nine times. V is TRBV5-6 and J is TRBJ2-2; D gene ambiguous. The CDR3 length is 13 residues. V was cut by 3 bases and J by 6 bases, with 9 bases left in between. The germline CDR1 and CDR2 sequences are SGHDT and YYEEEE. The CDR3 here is CASSSYFSGELFF. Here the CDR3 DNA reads TGTGCCAGCAGCTCCTACTTCTCCGGGGAGCTGTTTTTT.

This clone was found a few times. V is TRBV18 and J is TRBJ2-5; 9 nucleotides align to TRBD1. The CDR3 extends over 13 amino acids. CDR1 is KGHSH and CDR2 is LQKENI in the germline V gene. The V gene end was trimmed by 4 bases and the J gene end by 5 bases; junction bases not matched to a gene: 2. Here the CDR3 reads CASSLQGAETQYF. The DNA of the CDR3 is TGTGCCAGCTCACTACAGGGGGCTGAGACCCAGTACTTC.

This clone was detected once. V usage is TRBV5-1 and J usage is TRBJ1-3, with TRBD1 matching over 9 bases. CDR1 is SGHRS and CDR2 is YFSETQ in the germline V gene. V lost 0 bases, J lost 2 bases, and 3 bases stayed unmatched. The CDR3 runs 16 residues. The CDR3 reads CASSLGTGAAGNTIYF. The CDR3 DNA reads TGCGCCAGCAGCTTGGGGACAGGGGCCGCTGGAAACACCATATATTTT.

The CDR3 spells CASSYASGASDQPQHF. CDR3 DNA: TGTGCCAGCAGCTACGCATCGGGGGCCTCGGATCAGCCCCAGCATTTT. J is TRBJ1-5 and V is TRBV6-5; TRBD1 might be the D (6 bases). CDR3 length: 16 amino acids. V lost 6 bases and J lost 5, with 20 bases in between. Looked up from germline, CDR1 is MNHEY and CDR2 is SVGAGI.

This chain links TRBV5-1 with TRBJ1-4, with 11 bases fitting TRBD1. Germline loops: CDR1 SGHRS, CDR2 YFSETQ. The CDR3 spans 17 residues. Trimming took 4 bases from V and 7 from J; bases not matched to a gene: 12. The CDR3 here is CASSPGGTGGGLEKLFF. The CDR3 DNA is TGCGCCAGCAGCCCAGGCGGGACAGGGGGGGGGCTTGAAAAACTGTTTTTT.

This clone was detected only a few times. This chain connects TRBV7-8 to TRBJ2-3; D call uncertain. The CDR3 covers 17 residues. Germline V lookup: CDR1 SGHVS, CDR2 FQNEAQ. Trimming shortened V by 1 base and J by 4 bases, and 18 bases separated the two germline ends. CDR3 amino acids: CASSLEESDLTADTQYF. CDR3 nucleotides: TGTGCCAGCAGCTTAGAAGAGTCGGACCTAACAGCAGATACGCAGTATTTT.

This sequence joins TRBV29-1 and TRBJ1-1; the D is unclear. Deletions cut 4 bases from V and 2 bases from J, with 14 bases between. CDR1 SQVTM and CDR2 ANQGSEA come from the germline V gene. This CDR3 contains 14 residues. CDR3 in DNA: TGCAGCGTTGTCCCATTTCAAAAAAACACTGAAGCTTTCTTT. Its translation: CSVVPFQKNTEAFF.

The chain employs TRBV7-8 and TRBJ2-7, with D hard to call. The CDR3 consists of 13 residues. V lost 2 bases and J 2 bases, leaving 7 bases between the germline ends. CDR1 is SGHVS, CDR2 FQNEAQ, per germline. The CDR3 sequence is CASSLIPTYEQYF. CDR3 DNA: TGTGCCAGCAGCTTAATACCTACCTACGAGCAGTACTTC.

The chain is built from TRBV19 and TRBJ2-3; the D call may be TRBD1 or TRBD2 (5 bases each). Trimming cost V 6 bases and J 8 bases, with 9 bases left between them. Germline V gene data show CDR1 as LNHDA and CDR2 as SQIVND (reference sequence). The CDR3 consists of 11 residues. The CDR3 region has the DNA TGTGCCAGTAGCCCCGGGGCTACGCAGTATTTT. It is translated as CASSPGATQYF.

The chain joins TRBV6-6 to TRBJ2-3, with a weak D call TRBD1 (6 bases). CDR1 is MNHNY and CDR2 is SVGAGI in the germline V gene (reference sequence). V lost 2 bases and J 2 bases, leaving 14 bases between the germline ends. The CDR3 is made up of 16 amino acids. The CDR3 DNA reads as TGTGCCAGCAGTTACACAGACAGGAAGTACACAGATACGCAGTATTTT. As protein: CASSYTDRKYTDTQYF.

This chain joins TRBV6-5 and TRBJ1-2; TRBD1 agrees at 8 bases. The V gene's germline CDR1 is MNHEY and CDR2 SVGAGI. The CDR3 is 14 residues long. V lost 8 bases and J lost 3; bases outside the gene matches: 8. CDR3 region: CASAFGGQDYGYTF. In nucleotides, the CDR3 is TGTGCCAGCGCCTTTGGGGGACAGGACTATGGCTACACCTTC.

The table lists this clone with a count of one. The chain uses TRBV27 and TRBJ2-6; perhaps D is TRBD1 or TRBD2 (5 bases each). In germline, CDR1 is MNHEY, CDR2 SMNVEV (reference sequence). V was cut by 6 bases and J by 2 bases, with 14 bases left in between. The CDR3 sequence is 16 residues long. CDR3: CASSSLGAAGANVLTF. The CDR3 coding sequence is TGTGCCAGCAGCTCCCTCGGGGCCGCTGGGGCCAACGTCCTGACTTTC.

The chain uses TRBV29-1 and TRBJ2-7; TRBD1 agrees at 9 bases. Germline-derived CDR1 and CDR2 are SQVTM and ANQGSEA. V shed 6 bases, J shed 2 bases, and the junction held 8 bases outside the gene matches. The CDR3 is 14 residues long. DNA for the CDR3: TGCAGCGTGCAACCCGGGACAGGGCCCTACGAGCAGTACTTC. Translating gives CSVQPGTGPYEQYF.

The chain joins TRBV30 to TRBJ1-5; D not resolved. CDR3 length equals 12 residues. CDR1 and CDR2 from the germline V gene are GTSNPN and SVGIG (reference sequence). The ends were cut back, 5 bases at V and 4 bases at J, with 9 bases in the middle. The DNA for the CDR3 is TGTGCCTGGGCCGCCAGAAATCAGCCCCAGCATTTT. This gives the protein CAWAARNQPQHF.

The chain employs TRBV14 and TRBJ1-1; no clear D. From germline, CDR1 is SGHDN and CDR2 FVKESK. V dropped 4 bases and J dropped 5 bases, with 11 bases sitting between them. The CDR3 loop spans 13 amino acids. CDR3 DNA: TGTGCCAGCAGCCCTCTTCGGGTTACTGAAGCTTTCTTT. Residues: CASSPLRVTEAFF. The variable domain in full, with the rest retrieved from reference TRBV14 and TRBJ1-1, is EAGVTQFPSHSVIEKGQTVTLRCDPISGHDNLYWYRRVMGKEIKFLLHFVKESKQDESGMPNNRFLAERTGGTYSTLKVQPAELEDSGVYFCASSPLRVTEAFFGQGTRLTVV.

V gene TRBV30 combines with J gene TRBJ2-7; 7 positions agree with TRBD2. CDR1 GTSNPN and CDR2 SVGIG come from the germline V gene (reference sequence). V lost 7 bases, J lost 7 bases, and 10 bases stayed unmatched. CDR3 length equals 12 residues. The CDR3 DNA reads TGTGCCTCCGAGGCGGGGGTGGGGGAGCAGTACTTC. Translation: CASEAGVGEQYF. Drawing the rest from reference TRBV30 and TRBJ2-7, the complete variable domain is SQTIHQWPATLVQPVGSPLSLECTVEGTSNPNLYWYRQAAGRGLQLLFYSVGIGQISSEVPQNLSASRPQDRQFILSSKKLLLSDSGFYLCASEAGVGEQYFGPGTRLTVT.

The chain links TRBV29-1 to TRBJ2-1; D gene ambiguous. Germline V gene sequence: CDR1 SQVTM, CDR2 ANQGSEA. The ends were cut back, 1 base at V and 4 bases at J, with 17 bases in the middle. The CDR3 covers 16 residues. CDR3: CSVEVVGASIYNEQFF. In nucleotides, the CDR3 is TGCAGCGTTGAAGTAGTGGGCGCCTCCATATACAATGAGCAGTTCTTC.

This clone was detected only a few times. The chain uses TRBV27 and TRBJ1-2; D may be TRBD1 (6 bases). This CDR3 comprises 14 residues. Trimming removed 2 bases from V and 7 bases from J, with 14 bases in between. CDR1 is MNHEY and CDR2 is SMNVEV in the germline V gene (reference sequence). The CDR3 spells CASSLGGYGVGYTF. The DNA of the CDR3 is TGTGCCAGCAGTTTAGGGGGCTATGGTGTTGGCTACACCTTC.

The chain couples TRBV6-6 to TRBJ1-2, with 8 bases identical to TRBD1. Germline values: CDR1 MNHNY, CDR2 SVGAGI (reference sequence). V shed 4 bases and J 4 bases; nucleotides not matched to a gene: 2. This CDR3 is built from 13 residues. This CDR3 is CASSWDRSYGYTF. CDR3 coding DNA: TGTGCCAGCAGTTGGGACAGGAGCTATGGCTACACCTTC.

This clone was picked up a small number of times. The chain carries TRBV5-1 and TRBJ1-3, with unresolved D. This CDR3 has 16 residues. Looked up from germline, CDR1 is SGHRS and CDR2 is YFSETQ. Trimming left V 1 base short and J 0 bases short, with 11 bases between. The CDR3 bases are TGCGCCAGCAGCTTGTCCTTACCGAGCTCTGGAAACACCATATATTTT. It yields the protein CASSLSLPSSGNTIYF.

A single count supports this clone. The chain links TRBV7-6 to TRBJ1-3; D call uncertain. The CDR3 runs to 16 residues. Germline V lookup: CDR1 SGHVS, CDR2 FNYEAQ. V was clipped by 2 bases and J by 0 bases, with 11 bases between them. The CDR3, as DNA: TGTGCCAGCAGCTTAAGCTCGGCCGACTCTGGAAACACCATATATTTT. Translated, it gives CASSLSSADSGNTIYF.

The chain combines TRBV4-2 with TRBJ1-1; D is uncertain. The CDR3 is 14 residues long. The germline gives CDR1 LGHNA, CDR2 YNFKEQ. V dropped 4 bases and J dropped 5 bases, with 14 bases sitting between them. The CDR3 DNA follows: TGTGCCAGCAGCCTCGAAGGTAGAAGGACTGAAGCTTTCTTT. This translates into CASSLEGRRTEAFF.

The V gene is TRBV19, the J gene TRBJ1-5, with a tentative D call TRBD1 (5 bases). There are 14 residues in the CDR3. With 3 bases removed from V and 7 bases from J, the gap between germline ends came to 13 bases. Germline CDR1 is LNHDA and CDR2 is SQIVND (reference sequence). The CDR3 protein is CASSIRGRDQPQHF. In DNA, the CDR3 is TGTGCCAGTAGTATTCGAGGCAGGGACCAGCCCCAGCATTTT.

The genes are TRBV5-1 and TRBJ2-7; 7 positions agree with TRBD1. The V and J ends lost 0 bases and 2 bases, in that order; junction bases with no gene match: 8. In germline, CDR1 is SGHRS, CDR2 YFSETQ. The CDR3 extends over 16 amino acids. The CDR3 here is CASSLGHRDRAYEQYF. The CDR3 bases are TGCGCCAGCAGCTTGGGGCACCGGGACAGAGCCTACGAGCAGTACTTC.

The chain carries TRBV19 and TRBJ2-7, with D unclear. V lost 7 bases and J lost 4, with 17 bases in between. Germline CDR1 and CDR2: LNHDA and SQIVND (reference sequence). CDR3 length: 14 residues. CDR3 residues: CASTQNSHHYEQYF. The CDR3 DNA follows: TGTGCCAGTACTCAAAATTCCCATCATTACGAGCAGTACTTC. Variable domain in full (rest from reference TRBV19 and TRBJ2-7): DGGITQSPKYLFRKEGQNVTLSCEQNLNHDAMYWYRQDPGQGLRLIYYSQIVNDFQKGDIAEGYSVSREKKESFPLTVTSAQKNPTAFYLCASTQNSHHYEQYFGPGTRLTVT.

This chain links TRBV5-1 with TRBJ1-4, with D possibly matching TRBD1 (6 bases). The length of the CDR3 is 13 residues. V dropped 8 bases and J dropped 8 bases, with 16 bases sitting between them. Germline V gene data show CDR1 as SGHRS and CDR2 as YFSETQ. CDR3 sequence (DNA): TGCGCCAGTAGTACGGGGGGCGCGGAAAAACTGTTTTTT. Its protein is CASSTGGAEKLFF.